These 13 T cell receptor beta chains originate from one sample sequenced in a study of blood T cell repertoires in COVID-19. Sequencing was performed with immunoSEQ multiplex PCR; in TCRdb, only in-frame clones are kept and a portion is missing. The sample has about half a million clones; approximately 83% are singletons. Sequencing used peripheral blood. Receptors originate from a human donor in a cohort sampled during active COVID-19.

CDR3 nucleotide sequence: TGCGCCAGCAGCCAAGACATGGGGACTAGGGAGACCCAGTACTTC. Amino acid sequence: CASSQDMGTRETQYF. V and J are TRBV4-3 and TRBJ2-5; 8 positions match TRBD2. Trimming cost V 0 bases and J 5 bases; bases outside gene matches: 5. CDR1 and CDR2 from the germline V gene are LGHNA and YSLEER. The CDR3 extends over 15 amino acids.

The rearrangement joins TRBV9 to TRBJ1-1, with 7 bases identical to TRBD1. The V and J ends lost 3 bases and 0 bases, in that order; junction bases with no gene match: 5. Germline loops: CDR1 SGDLS, CDR2 YYNGEE. The CDR3 consists of 15 residues. CDR3 sequence: CASSATTGLNTEAFF. DNA for the CDR3: TGTGCCAGCAGCGCGACGACAGGGTTGAACACTGAAGCTTTCTTT.

This clone was seen a handful of times. This rearrangement joins TRBV19 to TRBJ1-2, with a weak D call TRBD1 (6 bases). Germline values: CDR1 LNHDA, CDR2 SQIVND (reference sequence). With 3 bases removed from V and 6 bases from J, the gap between germline ends came to 11 bases. The CDR3 runs to 13 residues. The DNA for the CDR3 is TGTGCCAGTAGTATCGAACAGGGTGATGGCTACACCTTC. This translates into CASSIEQGDGYTF.

V gene TRBV6-5 combines with J gene TRBJ1-4; D gene unclear. The germline V and J ends were trimmed by 7 bases and 4 bases, with 7 bases remaining between them. There are 12 residues in the CDR3. Germline V gene sequence: CDR1 MNHEY, CDR2 SVGAGI. The CDR3 protein is CASTQDNEKLFF. DNA of the CDR3: TGTGCCAGCACCCAGGATAATGAAAAACTGTTTTTT.

V gene TRBV5-8 combines with J gene TRBJ1-2; TRBD1 agrees at 9 bases. V gave up 0 bases and J gave up 7 bases; unmatched junction bases: 7. CDR3 length: 15 amino acids. Germline CDR1 and CDR2: SGHTS and YDEGEE. DNA for the CDR3: TGTGCCAGCAGCTTGGGTGTCACAGGGGGCTCTGGCTACACCTTC. Translated: CASSLGVTGGSGYTF.

The rearrangement joins TRBV27 to TRBJ1-1; possible D gene TRBD1, 6 bases. This CDR3 is built from 12 residues. Germline lookup yields CDR1 MNHEY and CDR2 SMNVEV (reference sequence). Trimming left V 5 bases short and J 5 bases short, with 9 bases between. The CDR3 DNA reads as TGTGCCAGCAGTGGGAGGGGGACTGAAGCTTTCTTT. Its translation: CASSGRGTEAFF.

This clone was seen once. Here the CDR3 DNA reads TGTGCCAGCAGCTTAGGTCCAGCGGGAGGCCAAGAGACCCAGTACTTC. Translating gives CASSLGPAGGQETQYF. The rearrangement joins TRBV11-2 to TRBJ2-5; 9 bases agree with TRBD2. The length of the CDR3 is 16 residues. Trimming took 1 base from V and 1 from J; bases not matched to a gene: 4. Germline assignment: CDR1 SGHAT and CDR2 FQNNGV.

V is TRBV4-3 and J is TRBJ2-3; D remains ambiguous. With 0 bases removed from V and 5 bases from J, the gap between germline ends came to 6 bases. CDR3 length: 13 residues. Germline V CDR1 and CDR2: LGHNA, YSLEER. The CDR3 nucleotides are TGCGCCAGCAGCCAAGACCCGGGAGATACGCAGTATTTT. It encodes CASSQDPGDTQYF.

This chain joins TRBV5-1 and TRBJ2-1; D possibly corresponds to TRBD1 (5 bases). This CDR3 contains 13 residues. Germline V lookup: CDR1 SGHRS, CDR2 YFSETQ. V shed 4 bases and J shed 6 bases, with 11 bases lying between them. The DNA for the CDR3 is TGCGCCAGCAGCGGGCAGGGTTCCAATGAGCAGTTCTTC. Encoded protein: CASSGQGSNEQFF.

The V and J genes are TRBV5-8 and TRBJ2-7, with D maybe TRBD1 (6 bases). Germline V gives CDR1 SGHTS, CDR2 YDEGEE. The V gene lost 5 bases and the J gene lost 3 bases, with 6 bases spanning the gap. CDR3 length equals 11 residues. The CDR3 region is CASRGHYEQYF. CDR3 in DNA: TGTGCCAGCAGGGGACACTACGAGCAGTACTTC. Using reference TRBV5-8 and TRBJ2-7 for the parts outside the CDR3, the full variable domain is EAGVTQSPTHLIKTRGQQATLRCSPISGHTSVYWYQQALGLGLQFLLWYDEGEERNRGNFPPRFSGRQFPNYSSELNVNALELEDSALYLCASRGHYEQYFGPGTRLTVT.

This clone has only a few counts. The V gene is TRBV15, the J gene TRBJ2-1, with D maybe TRBD1 (6 bases). Trimming stripped 1 base from V and 4 bases from J, with 11 bases between. The V gene's germline CDR1 is LNHNV and CDR2 YYDKDF (reference sequence). The CDR3 totals 15 residues. The CDR3 here is CATSRGTATYNEQFF. In DNA form, the CDR3 reads TGTGCCACCAGCAGAGGGACAGCTACTTACAATGAGCAGTTCTTC.

The chain couples TRBV9 to TRBJ1-4; D remains ambiguous. Germline CDR1 and CDR2: SGDLS and YYNGEE. The germline V and J ends were trimmed by 7 bases and 7 bases, with 14 bases remaining between them. CDR3 length: 13 residues. The CDR3 nucleotides are TGTGCCAGCGCGGGAATAGGGAGTGAAAAACTGTTTTTT. It is translated as CASAGIGSEKLFF.

V gene TRBV7-8 combines with J gene TRBJ1-1; D possibly corresponds to TRBD1 (5 bases). V lost 0 bases and J 3 bases, leaving 11 bases between the germline ends. This CDR3 is 15 amino acids long. Germline CDR1 is SGHVS and CDR2 is FQNEAQ. This CDR3 is CASSLAARAYTEAFF. As DNA, the CDR3 is TGTGCCAGCAGCTTAGCCGCCAGGGCATACACTGAAGCTTTCTTT.